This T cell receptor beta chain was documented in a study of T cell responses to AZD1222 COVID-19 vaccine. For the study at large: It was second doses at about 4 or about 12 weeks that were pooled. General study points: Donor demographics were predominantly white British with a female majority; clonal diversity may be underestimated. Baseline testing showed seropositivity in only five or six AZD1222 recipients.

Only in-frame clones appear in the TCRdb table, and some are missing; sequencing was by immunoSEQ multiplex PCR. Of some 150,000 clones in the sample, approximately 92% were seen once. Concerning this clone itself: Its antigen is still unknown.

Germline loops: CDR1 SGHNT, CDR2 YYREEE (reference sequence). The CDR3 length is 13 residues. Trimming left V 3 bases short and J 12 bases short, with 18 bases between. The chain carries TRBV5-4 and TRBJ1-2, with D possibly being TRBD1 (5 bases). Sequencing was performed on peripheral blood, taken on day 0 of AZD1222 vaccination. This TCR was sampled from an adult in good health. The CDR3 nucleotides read TGTGCCAGCAGCTCAGCCTCAGGACAAGGTAACACCTTC. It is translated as CASSSASGQGNTF.